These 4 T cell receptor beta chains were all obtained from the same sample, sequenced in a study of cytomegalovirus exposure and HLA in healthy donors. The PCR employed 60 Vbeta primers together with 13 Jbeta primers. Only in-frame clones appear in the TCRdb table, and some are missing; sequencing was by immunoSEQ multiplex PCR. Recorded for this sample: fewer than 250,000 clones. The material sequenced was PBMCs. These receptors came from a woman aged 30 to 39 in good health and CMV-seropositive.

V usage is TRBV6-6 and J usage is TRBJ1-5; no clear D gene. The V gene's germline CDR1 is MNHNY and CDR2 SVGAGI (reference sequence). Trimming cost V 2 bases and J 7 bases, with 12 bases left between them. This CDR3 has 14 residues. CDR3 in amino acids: CASSYPGEDQPQHF. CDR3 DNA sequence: TGTGCCAGCAGTTACCCCGGGGAGGACCAGCCCCAGCATTTT.

The CDR3 reads CASSTDLGTEAFF. The CDR3 nucleotides are TGTGCCAGCAGTACAGATCTTGGCACTGAAGCTTTCTTT. This sequence joins TRBV6-4 and TRBJ1-1; no reliable D call. The germline V and J ends were trimmed by 5 bases and 4 bases, with 11 bases remaining between them. Germline assignment: CDR1 MRHNA and CDR2 SNTAGT. This CDR3 region has 13 residues.

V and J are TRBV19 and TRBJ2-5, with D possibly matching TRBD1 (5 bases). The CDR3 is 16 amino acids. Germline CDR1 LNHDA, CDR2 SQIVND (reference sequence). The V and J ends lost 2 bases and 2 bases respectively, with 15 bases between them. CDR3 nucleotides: TGTGCCAGTAGTATATGGGGTGGGGCAAGTCAAGAGACCCAGTACTTC. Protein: CASSIWGGASQETQYF.

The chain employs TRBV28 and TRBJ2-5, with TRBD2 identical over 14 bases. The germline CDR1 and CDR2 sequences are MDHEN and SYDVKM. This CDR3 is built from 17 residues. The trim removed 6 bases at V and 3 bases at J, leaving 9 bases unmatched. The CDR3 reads CASRWGMGLAGEETQYF. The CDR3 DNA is TGTGCCAGCAGGTGGGGAATGGGACTAGCGGGAGAAGAGACCCAGTACTTC.